The 6 T cell receptor beta chains below were found in one sample sequenced in a study of T cell clonality in common variable immunodeficiency. Assay: immunoSEQ multiplex PCR; the TCRdb copy retains only in-frame clones and omits some. This sample carries approximately 50,000 clones, none of them present only once. Source material: peripheral blood mononuclear cells. These receptors came from a person between 18 and 69 years old in good health.

This clone was recorded at least ten times. The read ends 3 residues early relative to the CDR3; the germline J gene fills the gap. The genes are TRBV20-1 and TRBJ2-3, with D possibly called TRBD1 or TRBD2 (8 bases each). V was shortened by 5 bases and J by 1 base, with 19 bases between the two germline ends. Germline assignment: CDR1 DFQATT and CDR2 SNEGSKA (reference sequence). This CDR3 has 16 residues. The CDR3 here is CSAETGAGGGTDTQYF. Incomplete CDR3 DNA: TGCAGTGCTGAGACAGGGGCGGGAGGAGGCACAGATACG.

This clone was counted at least ten times. The read terminates 3 residues ahead of where the CDR3 ends, so the germline J gene completes it. The genes are TRBV30 and TRBJ2-3; 8 bases map to TRBD2. Germline CDR1 GTSNPN, CDR2 SVGIG (reference sequence). Trimming cost V 3 bases and J 4 bases; bases outside gene matches: 6. The CDR3 has 14 amino acids. This CDR3 is CAWRPAGASDTQYF. CDR3 bases read: TGTGCCTGGAGACCAGCGGGGGCCTCAGATACG.

The table lists this clone with many counts. The observed sequence ends 3 residues before the CDR3 terminus, with the missing tail filled in from the germline J gene. This chain connects TRBV19 to TRBJ1-5; 9 bases agree with TRBD1. Germline V lookup: CDR1 LNHDA, CDR2 SQIVND (reference sequence). This CDR3 is built from 16 residues. V shed 7 bases and J 1 base; nucleotides not matched to a gene: 8. Partial CDR3 DNA: TGTGCCAGTAATCCTCTACAGGGGGCGAGCAATCAGCCC. Its protein product is CASNPLQGASNQP. The complete CDR3 protein is CASNPLQGASNQPQHF.

This clone was found many times. The read stops 3 residues short of the end of the CDR3; the missing end is completed from the germline J gene. This rearrangement joins TRBV20-1 to TRBJ2-1, with a tentative D call TRBD2 (5 bases). Germline CDR1 and CDR2: DFQATT and SNEGSKA (reference sequence). The CDR3 is 15 amino acids. Trimming pared 7 bases from V and 4 bases from J, leaving 20 bases between. The CDR3 loop reads CSGGGGIASYNEQFF. The sequenced part of the CDR3 DNA is TGCAGTGGTGGTGGTGGGATAGCGTCGTACAATGAG.

There are many counts of this clone. The read gets to within 3 residues of the CDR3 end, and the germline J gene fills in the rest. This chain joins TRBV7-6 and TRBJ2-1, with 10 bases that match TRBD1. The ends lost 4 bases at V and 5 bases at J; junction bases unmatched: 5. The CDR3 covers 15 residues. Germline assignment: CDR1 SGHVS and CDR2 FNYEAQ. Incomplete CDR3 DNA: TGTGCCAGCAGCTCCGGTGGGACAGGGGACAATGAG. Translated, it gives CASSSGGTGDNE. The complete CDR3 sequence is CASSSGGTGDNEQFF. Full variable domain (outside the CDR3, taken from reference TRBV7-6 and TRBJ2-1): GAGVSQSPRYKVTKRGQDVALRCDPISGHVSLYWYRQALGQGPEFLTYFNYEAQQDKSGLPNDRFSAERPEGSISTLTIQRTEQRDSAMYRCASSSGGTGDNEQFFGPGTRLTVL.

This clone showed up many times. The read finishes 3 residues shy of the CDR3 end, and the germline J gene is used to complete it. The chain couples TRBV6-1 to TRBJ2-5, with 9 bases that match TRBD2. The CDR3 sequence is 14 residues long. Germline assignment: CDR1 MNHNS and CDR2 SASEGT. V shed 4 bases, J shed 2 bases, and the junction held 2 bases outside the gene matches. The DNA read from the CDR3 is TGTGCCAGCAGTGGACTAGCGGCTCAAGAGACC. It is translated as CASSGLAAQET. The CDR3 as a whole reads CASSGLAAQETQYF.